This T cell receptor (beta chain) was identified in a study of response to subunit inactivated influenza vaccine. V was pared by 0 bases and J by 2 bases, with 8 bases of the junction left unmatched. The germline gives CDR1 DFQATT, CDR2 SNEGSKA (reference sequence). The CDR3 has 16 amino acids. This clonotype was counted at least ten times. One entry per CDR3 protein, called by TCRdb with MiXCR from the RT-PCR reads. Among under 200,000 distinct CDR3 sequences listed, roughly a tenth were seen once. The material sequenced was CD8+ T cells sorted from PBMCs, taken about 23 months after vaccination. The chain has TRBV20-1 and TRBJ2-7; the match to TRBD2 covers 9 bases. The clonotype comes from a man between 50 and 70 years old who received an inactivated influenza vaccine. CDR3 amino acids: CSARELRLAETYEQYF. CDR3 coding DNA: TGCAGTGCTAGAGAATTGCGACTAGCGGAGACCTACGAGCAGTACTTC.